This T cell receptor (beta chain) stems from a study of cytomegalovirus exposure and HLA in healthy donors. The table lists this clone with a count of one. The CDR3 is 16 amino acids. The V and J ends lost 4 bases and 0 bases respectively, with 14 bases between them. CDR1 is SGHRS, CDR2 YFSETQ, per germline. The PCR made use of 60 Vbeta and 13 Jbeta primers. Libraries were prepared by immunoSEQ multiplex PCR; TCRdb keeps only in-frame clonotypes and omits some of them. This table has 170,000 or so clones, over 65% appearing once. This sequence joins TRBV5-1 and TRBJ1-5; unclear D gene. Material for sequencing was PBMCs. The receptor was derived from a woman between 40 and 50 years old in good health and CMV-seronegative. This CDR3 reads CASSLGGGTSNQPQHF. In nucleotides, the CDR3 is TGCGCCAGCAGCCTGGGCGGAGGTACTAGCAATCAGCCCCAGCATTTT.